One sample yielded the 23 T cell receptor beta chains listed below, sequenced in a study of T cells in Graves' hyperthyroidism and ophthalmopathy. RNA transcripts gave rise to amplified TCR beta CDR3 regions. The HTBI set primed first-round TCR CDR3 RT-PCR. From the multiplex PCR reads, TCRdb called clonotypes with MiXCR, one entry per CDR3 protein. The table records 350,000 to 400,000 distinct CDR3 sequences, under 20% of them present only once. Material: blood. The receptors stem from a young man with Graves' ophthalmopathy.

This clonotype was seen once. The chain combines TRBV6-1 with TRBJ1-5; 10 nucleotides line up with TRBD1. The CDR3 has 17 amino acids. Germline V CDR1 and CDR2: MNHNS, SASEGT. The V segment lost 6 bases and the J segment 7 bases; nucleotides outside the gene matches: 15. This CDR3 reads CASSNRDRGRAGQPQHF. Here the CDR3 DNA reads TGTGCCAGCAGCAACCGGGACAGGGGAAGAGCGGGACAGCCCCAGCATTTT.

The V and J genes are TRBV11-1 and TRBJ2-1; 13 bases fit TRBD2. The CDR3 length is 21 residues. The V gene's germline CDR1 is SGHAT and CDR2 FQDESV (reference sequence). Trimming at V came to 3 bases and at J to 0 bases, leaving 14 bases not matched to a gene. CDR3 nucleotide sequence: TGTGCCAGCAGCTTTGTTACTAGCGGGGGGGCCCTTTTTAGCTCCTACAATGAGCAGTTCTTC. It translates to CASSFVTSGGALFSSYNEQFF.

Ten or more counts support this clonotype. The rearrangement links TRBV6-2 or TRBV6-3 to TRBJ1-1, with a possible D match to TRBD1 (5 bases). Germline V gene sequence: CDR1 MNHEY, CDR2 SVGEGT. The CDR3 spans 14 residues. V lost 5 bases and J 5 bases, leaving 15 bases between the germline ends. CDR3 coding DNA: TGTGCCAGCAGTCGGGGGTCCCCCGGGACTGAAGCTTTCTTT. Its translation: CASSRGSPGTEAFF.

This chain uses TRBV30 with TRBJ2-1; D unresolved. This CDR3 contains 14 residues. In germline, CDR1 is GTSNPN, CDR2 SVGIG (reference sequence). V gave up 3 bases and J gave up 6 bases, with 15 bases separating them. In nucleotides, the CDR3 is TGTGCCTGGAGCCGATCACCAGCCCTCAATGAGCAGTTCTTC. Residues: CAWSRSPALNEQFF.

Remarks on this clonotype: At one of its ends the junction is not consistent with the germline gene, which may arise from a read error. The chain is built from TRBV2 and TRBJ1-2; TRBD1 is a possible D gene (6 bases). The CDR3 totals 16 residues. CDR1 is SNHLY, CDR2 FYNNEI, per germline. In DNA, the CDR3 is TGTGCCGGCAGCTTAACCGGGACACTTAGTAACTATGGCTACACCTTC. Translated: CAGSLTGTLSNYGYTF.

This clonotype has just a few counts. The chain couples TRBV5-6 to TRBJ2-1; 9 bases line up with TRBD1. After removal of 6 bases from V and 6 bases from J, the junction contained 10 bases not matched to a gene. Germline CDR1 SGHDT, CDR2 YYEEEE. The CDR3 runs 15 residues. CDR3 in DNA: TGTGCCAGCAATGCCGGGACAGGGCTTTGCAATGAGCAGTTCTTC. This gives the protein CASNAGTGLCNEQFF.

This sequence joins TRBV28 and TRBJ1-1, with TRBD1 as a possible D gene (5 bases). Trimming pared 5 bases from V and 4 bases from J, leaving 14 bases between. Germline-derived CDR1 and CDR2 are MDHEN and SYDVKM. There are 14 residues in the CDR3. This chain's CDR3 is CASSPGPDATEAFF. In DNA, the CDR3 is TGTGCCAGCAGTCCGGGACCCGACGCCACTGAAGCTTTCTTT.

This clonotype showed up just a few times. The CDR3 DNA follows: TGTGCCAGCAGCTTAAGAGGAGGGCTTCAGCCCCAGCATTTT. It is translated as CASSLRGGLQPQHF. This rearrangement joins TRBV11-2 to TRBJ1-5, with D unresolved. This CDR3 has 14 amino acids. In germline, CDR1 is SGHAT, CDR2 FQNNGV. V shed 2 bases and J shed 6 bases, with 11 bases lying between them.

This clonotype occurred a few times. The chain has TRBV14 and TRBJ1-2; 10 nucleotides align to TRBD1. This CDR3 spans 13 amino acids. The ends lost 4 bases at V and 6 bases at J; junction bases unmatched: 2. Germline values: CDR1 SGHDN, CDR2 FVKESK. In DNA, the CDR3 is TGTGCCAGCAGCCGGGACAGGGGAGATGGCTACACCTTC. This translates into CASSRDRGDGYTF.

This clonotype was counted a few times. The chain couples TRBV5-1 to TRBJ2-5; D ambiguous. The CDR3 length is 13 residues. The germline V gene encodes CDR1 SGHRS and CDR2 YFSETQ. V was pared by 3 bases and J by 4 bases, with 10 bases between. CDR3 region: CASSWEGPETQYF. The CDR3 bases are TGCGCCAGCAGCTGGGAAGGGCCAGAGACCCAGTACTTC.

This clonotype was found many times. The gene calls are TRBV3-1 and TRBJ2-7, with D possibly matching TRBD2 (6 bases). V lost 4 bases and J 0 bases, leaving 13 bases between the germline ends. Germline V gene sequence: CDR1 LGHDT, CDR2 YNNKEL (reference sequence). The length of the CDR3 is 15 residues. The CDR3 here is CASSPRDWSSYEQYF. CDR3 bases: TGTGCCAGCAGCCCCCGGGACTGGAGCTCCTACGAGCAGTACTTC.

CDR3 bases: TGTGCCAGCAGCCCGACTAGCGGGAGGGCGGTACGCGCCTACAATGAGCAGTTCTTC. It encodes CASSPTSGRAVRAYNEQFF. The chain carries TRBV7-2 and TRBJ2-1; 14 nucleotides agree with TRBD2. The germline CDR1 and CDR2 sequences are SGHTA and FQGNSA. This CDR3 is built from 19 residues. Trimming removed 5 bases from V and 2 bases from J; junction bases left unmatched: 11.

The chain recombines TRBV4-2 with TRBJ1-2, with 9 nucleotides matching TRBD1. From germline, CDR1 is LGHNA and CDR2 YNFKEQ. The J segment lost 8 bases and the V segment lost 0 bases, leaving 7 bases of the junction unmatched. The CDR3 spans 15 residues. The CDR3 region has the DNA TGTGCCAGCAGCCAAGATCTGGACAGGGGAGACGGCTACACCTTC. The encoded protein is CASSQDLDRGDGYTF.

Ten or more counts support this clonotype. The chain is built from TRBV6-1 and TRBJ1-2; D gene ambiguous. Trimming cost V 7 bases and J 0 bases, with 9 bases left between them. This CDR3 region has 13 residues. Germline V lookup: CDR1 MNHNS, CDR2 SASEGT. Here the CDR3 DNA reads TGTGCCAGCACCGTGGAGCCTAACTATGGCTACACCTTC. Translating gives CASTVEPNYGYTF.

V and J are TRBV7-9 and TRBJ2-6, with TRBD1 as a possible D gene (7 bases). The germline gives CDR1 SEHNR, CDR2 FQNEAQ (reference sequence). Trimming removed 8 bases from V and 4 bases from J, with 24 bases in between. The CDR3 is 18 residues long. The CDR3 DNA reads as TGTGCCAGCGGCCGTCGGGCGGAGGGGGCGAGGGGGGCCAACGTCCTGACTTTC. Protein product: CASGRRAEGARGANVLTF.

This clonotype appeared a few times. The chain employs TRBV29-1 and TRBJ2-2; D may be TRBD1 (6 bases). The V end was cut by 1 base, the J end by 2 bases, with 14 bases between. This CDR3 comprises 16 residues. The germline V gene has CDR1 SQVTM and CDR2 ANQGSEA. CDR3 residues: CSVEVRTGSNTGELFF. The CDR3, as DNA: TGCAGCGTTGAAGTAAGAACAGGGAGCAACACCGGGGAGCTGTTTTTT.

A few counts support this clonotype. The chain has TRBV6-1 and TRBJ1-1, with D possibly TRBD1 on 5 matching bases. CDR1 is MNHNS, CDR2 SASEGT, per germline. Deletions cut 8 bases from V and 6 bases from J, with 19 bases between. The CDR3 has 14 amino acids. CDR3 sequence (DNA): TGTGCCAGCTCGAAGGAACAGGTGCTACCTGAAGCTTTCTTT. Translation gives CASSKEQVLPEAFF.

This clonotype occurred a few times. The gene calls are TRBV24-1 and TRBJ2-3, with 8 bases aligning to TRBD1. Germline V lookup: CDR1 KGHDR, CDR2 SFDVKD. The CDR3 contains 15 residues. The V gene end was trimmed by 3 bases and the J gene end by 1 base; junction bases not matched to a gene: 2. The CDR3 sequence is CATSDPGQGTDTQYF. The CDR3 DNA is TGTGCCACCAGTGATCCGGGACAGGGCACAGATACGCAGTATTTT.

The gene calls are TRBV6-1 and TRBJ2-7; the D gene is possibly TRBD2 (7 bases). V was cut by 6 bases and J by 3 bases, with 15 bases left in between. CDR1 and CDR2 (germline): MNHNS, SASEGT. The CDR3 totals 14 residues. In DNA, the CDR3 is TGTGCCAGCAGGATGGGGGGGGGCGTCTACGAGCAGTACTTC. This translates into CASRMGGGVYEQYF.

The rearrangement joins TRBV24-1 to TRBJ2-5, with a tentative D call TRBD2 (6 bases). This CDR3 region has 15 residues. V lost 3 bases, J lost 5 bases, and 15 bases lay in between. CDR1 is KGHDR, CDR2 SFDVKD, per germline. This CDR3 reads CATSDMGLEEETQYF. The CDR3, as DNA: TGTGCCACCAGTGATATGGGACTTGAGGAGGAGACCCAGTACTTC.

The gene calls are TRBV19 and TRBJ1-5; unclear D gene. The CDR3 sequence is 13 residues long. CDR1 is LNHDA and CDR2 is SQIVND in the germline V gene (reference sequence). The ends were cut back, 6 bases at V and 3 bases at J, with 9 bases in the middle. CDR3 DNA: TGTGCCAGTAGCTGGCAGCCCAATCAGCCCCAGCATTTT. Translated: CASSWQPNQPQHF.

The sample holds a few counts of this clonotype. Written as DNA, the CDR3 is TGTGCCAGCACCTTAGATTTGGGGCGCGGCTATGGCTACACCTTC. This sequence encodes CASTLDLGRGYGYTF. This chain links TRBV12-3 or TRBV12-4 with TRBJ1-2; a weak D match, TRBD1 (5 bases). Deletions cut 7 bases from V and 4 bases from J, with 19 bases between. This CDR3 has 15 amino acids.

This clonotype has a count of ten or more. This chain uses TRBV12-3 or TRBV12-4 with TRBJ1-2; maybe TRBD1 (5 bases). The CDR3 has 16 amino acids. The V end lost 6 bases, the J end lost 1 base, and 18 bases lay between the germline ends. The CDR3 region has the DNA TGTGCCAGCAGCCCTCTGGGGGGAGGGATTAACTATGGCTACACCTTC. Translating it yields CASSPLGGGINYGYTF.